The 21 T cell receptor beta chains given below trace back to one sample, sequenced in a study of OX40 agonist ivuxolimab in advanced cancers. Libraries were prepared by immunoSEQ multiplex PCR; TCRdb keeps only in-frame clonotypes and omits some of them. The table records 80,000 to 85,000 clones, around four fifths of them present only once. Sample: CD4+ or CD8+ T cells sorted from blood, taken in a trial of the OX40 agonist ivuxolimab. These TCRs come from an adult with an advanced solid tumor such as melanoma, head and neck, liver or kidney cancer.

The rearrangement links TRBV28 to TRBJ2-2; D is ambiguous. This CDR3 is 14 amino acids long. Germline-derived CDR1 and CDR2 are MDHEN and SYDVKM. Trimming left V 2 bases short and J 6 bases short, with 10 bases between. The CDR3 sequence is CASSLLWAPGELFF. The CDR3 nucleotides are TGTGCCAGCAGTTTACTTTGGGCCCCCGGGGAGCTGTTTTTT.

The gene calls are TRBV10-1 and TRBJ2-2; the match to TRBD1 covers 7 bases. This CDR3 is built from 15 residues. The V segment lost 6 bases and the J segment 2 bases; nucleotides outside the gene matches: 6. Germline values: CDR1 WNHNN, CDR2 SYGVQD (reference sequence). CDR3 DNA sequence: TGCGCCAGCAGAGAAGGGACAGCCAACACCGGGGAGCTGTTTTTT. This translates into CASREGTANTGELFF.

This chain joins TRBV2 and TRBJ2-5, with D possibly being TRBD1 (6 bases). Germline values: CDR1 SNHLY, CDR2 FYNNEI. Trimming left V 8 bases short and J 3 bases short, with 10 bases between. This CDR3 is 12 amino acids long. This chain's CDR3 is CASAWTEETQYF. The CDR3 nucleotides read TGTGCCAGCGCCTGGACAGAAGAGACCCAGTACTTC.

The genes are TRBV6-5 and TRBJ1-2; TRBD1 aligns across 7 bases. The V segment lost 6 bases and the J segment 3 bases; nucleotides outside the gene matches: 4. This CDR3 has 13 amino acids. Germline V CDR1 and CDR2: MNHEY, SVGAGI. As DNA, the CDR3 is TGTGCCAGCAGACCTACAGGGGACTATGGCTACACCTTC. Protein product: CASRPTGDYGYTF.

This chain joins TRBV18 and TRBJ1-1; D possibly corresponds to TRBD1 (5 bases). Germline CDR1 KGHSH, CDR2 LQKENI. Trimming cost V 6 bases and J 0 bases, with 11 bases left between them. The CDR3 covers 14 residues. The DNA of the CDR3 is TGTGCCAGCTCCGACAGTTGGATGAACACTGAAGCTTTCTTT. Protein sequence: CASSDSWMNTEAFF.

The gene calls are TRBV7-2 and TRBJ2-3, with D hard to call. This CDR3 has 13 residues. V was trimmed by 0 bases and J by 2 bases, leaving 3 bases between them. Looked up from germline, CDR1 is SGHTA and CDR2 is FQGNSA. CDR3 sequence: CASSLAATDTQYF. The CDR3 DNA sequence: TGTGCCAGCAGCTTAGCGGCCACAGATACGCAGTATTTT. The full variable domain, in which reference TRBV7-2 and TRBJ2-3 provide the parts outside the CDR3, is GAGVSQSPSNKVTEKGKDVELRCDPISGHTALYWYRQSLGQGLEFLIYFQGNSAPDKSGLPSDRFSAERTGGSVSTLTIQRTQQEDSAVYLCASSLAATDTQYFGPGTRLTVL.

The sample holds a few counts of this clone. This rearrangement joins TRBV19 to TRBJ2-1; no definite D call. The CDR3 has 13 amino acids. The germline gives CDR1 LNHDA, CDR2 SQIVND (reference sequence). Between the trimmed V and J ends, which lost 2 bases and 4 bases, there was a span of 6 bases. The DNA for the CDR3 is TGTGCCAGTAGTATAACCATTTACAATGAGCAGTTCTTC. Its protein is CASSITIYNEQFF.

The CDR3 loop reads CASRPRAPWDTGELFF. CDR3 coding DNA: TGTGCCAGCAGACCTCGGGCCCCTTGGGACACCGGGGAGCTGTTTTTT. This chain joins TRBV5-4 and TRBJ2-2, with unresolved D. CDR3 length: 16 amino acids. Trimming pared 5 bases from V and 3 bases from J, leaving 17 bases between. The V gene's germline CDR1 is SGHNT and CDR2 YYREEE (reference sequence).

This chain uses TRBV5-1 with TRBJ2-5; tentatively, D is TRBD1 (6 bases). The CDR3 consists of 15 residues. V was clipped by 4 bases and J by 7 bases, with 20 bases between them. Germline values: CDR1 SGHRS, CDR2 YFSETQ. The CDR3 coding sequence is TGCGCCAGCAGCCCCGCGGACAGATCCTTCGGGACCCAGTACTTC. Amino acids: CASSPADRSFGTQYF.

This chain links TRBV28 with TRBJ2-2, with 12 bases identical to TRBD2. This CDR3 contains 21 residues. Trimming at V came to 5 bases and at J to 3 bases, leaving 19 bases not matched to a gene. Germline assignment: CDR1 MDHEN and CDR2 SYDVKM. CDR3 amino acids: CASSRRTPRLAGVPHTGELFF. Here the CDR3 DNA reads TGTGCCAGCAGTCGGCGCACCCCCAGACTAGCGGGAGTACCGCACACCGGGGAGCTGTTTTTT.

This clone was recorded once. The J gene is TRBJ2-2, the V gene TRBV7-3; D gene unclear. Per germline, CDR1 SGHTA and CDR2 FQGTGA. The V end lost 2 bases, the J end lost 5 bases, and 15 bases lay between the germline ends. The CDR3 consists of 16 residues. CDR3 sequence reads: CASSLSGAGTTGELFF. Here the CDR3 DNA reads TGTGCCAGCAGCTTATCTGGAGCCGGTACAACCGGGGAGCTGTTTTTT.

V gene TRBV10-3 combines with J gene TRBJ2-7; a possible D gene is TRBD1 (5 bases). Germline V gene sequence: CDR1 ENHRY, CDR2 SYGVKD. Trimming removed 10 bases at V and 2 bases at J, with 12 bases between. The CDR3 is 12 amino acids. The CDR3 DNA follows: TGTGCCACCTCGACAGCCGCCTACGAGCAGTACGTC. Translating gives CATSTAAYEQYV.

This clone was detected once. The rearrangement joins TRBV2 to TRBJ1-2; D unresolved. The CDR3 totals 15 residues. The V gene lost 7 bases and the J gene lost 8 bases, with 23 bases spanning the gap. Germline lookup yields CDR1 SNHLY and CDR2 FYNNEI. CDR3 sequence: CASITQTGPSGGYTF. CDR3 DNA: TGTGCCAGCATAACCCAAACCGGACCCAGTGGCGGCTACACCTTC.

The CDR3 is CASSEAWRMTATNEKLFF. CDR3 nucleotides: TGTGCCAGCAGTGAAGCCTGGAGAATGACCGCAACTAATGAAAAACTGTTTTTT. V usage is TRBV6-1 and J usage is TRBJ1-4; no firm D call. The V end was cut by 0 bases, the J end by 0 bases, with 14 bases between. There are 18 residues in the CDR3. Germline lookup yields CDR1 MNHNS and CDR2 SASEGT.

J is TRBJ1-5 and V is TRBV7-9; 8 bases fit TRBD1. V lost 3 bases to trimming and J lost 4 bases; unmatched junction nucleotides: 5. The V gene's germline CDR1 is SEHNR and CDR2 FQNEAQ (reference sequence). This CDR3 has 15 residues. CDR3 amino acids: CASSLGQGANQPQHF. In DNA, the CDR3 is TGTGCCAGCAGCTTGGGGCAGGGGGCGAATCAGCCCCAGCATTTT.

The CDR3 DNA reads as TGTGCCACCAGCAGAGATAGGACAGCGGGGGGCTACAATGAGCAGTTCTTC. Protein: CATSRDRTAGGYNEQFF. This chain connects TRBV15 to TRBJ2-1; the match to TRBD2 covers 9 bases. This CDR3 is built from 17 residues. Per germline, CDR1 LNHNV and CDR2 YYDKDF (reference sequence). With 0 bases clipped from V and 3 bases from J, the junction kept 6 bases outside the gene matches.

The chain has TRBV5-1 and TRBJ2-5, with D perhaps TRBD2 (6 bases). With 4 bases removed from V and 5 bases from J, the gap between germline ends came to 18 bases. The length of the CDR3 is 15 residues. Germline assignment: CDR1 SGHRS and CDR2 YFSETQ. CDR3 region: CASSPNSGPRETQYF. The CDR3 nucleotides read TGCGCCAGCAGCCCGAATAGCGGCCCCAGGGAGACCCAGTACTTC.

The V and J genes are TRBV7-9 and TRBJ2-5, with 9 bases matching TRBD2. The length of the CDR3 is 14 residues. Looked up from germline, CDR1 is SEHNR and CDR2 is FQNEAQ (reference sequence). V was pared by 1 base and J by 5 bases, with 2 bases of the junction left unmatched. The CDR3 nucleotides read TGTGCCAGCAGCTTAGAGCGGGAGGTGGAGACCCAGTACTTC. Amino acids: CASSLEREVETQYF.

The rearrangement uses TRBV30 and TRBJ2-1, with a tentative D call TRBD1 (5 bases). Germline V lookup: CDR1 GTSNPN, CDR2 SVGIG (reference sequence). The CDR3 has 13 residues. The V gene lost 2 bases and the J gene lost 5 bases, with 10 bases spanning the gap. The chain's CDR3 is CAWSPGQDNEQFF. In DNA, the CDR3 is TGTGCCTGGAGTCCTGGACAAGACAATGAGCAGTTCTTC.

The J gene is TRBJ1-2, the V gene TRBV5-1; D is unclear. Germline V gene lookup returns CDR1 SGHRS and CDR2 YFSETQ. The CDR3 has 15 amino acids. V was pared by 4 bases and J by 7 bases, with 20 bases between. The CDR3: CASSNTGLLSGGYTF. The CDR3, as DNA: TGCGCCAGCAGCAACACCGGCTTACTCTCGGGTGGCTACACCTTC.

V usage is TRBV4-1 and J usage is TRBJ1-5; D gene unclear. Germline loops: CDR1 MGHRA, CDR2 YSYEKL. The V end lost 2 bases, the J end lost 6 bases, and 17 bases lay between the germline ends. This CDR3 contains 16 residues. This CDR3 reads CASSQNPSGSSQPQHF. CDR3 nucleotides: TGCGCCAGCAGCCAAAACCCTTCTGGATCGAGTCAGCCCCAGCATTTT.